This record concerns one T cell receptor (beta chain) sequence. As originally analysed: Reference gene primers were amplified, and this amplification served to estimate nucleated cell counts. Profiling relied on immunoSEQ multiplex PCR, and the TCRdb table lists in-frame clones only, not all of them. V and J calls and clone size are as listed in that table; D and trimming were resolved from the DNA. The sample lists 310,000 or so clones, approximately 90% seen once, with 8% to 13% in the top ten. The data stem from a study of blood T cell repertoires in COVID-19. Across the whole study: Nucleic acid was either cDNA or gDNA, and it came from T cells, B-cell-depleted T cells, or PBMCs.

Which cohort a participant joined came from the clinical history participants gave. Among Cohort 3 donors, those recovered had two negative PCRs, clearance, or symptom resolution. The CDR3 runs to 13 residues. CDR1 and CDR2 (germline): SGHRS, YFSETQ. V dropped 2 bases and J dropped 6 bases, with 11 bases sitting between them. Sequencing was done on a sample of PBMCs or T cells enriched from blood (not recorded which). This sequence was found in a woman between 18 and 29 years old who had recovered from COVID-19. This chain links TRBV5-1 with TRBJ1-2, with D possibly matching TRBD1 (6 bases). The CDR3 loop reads CASSLGQLNGYTF. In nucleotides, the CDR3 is TGCGCCAGCAGCTTAGGACAGCTTAATGGCTACACCTTC.